Each of the 20 T cell receptor beta chains below was sequenced from the same sample in a study of OX40 agonist ivuxolimab in advanced cancers. The method behind the library was the immunoSEQ multiplex PCR assay. The table comes from immuneACCESS by way of TCRdb, which keeps in-frame sequences with V and J called. Part of the clones is missing from these tables; in studies checked, under half for an unresolved V gene and the rest for unknown reasons. A total of about 14,000 clones appear in this sample, less than 90% of them only once. The top ten hold 67% of the sample. The sequenced sample was CD4+ or CD8+ T cells sorted from blood, obtained in a trial of the OX40 agonist ivuxolimab. These receptors were collected from an adult with an advanced solid tumor such as melanoma, head and neck, liver or kidney cancer.

V is TRBV27 and J is TRBJ2-1; D remains unclear. The germline V and J ends were trimmed by 2 bases and 3 bases, with 5 bases remaining between them. CDR1 MNHEY and CDR2 SMNVEV come from the germline V gene (reference sequence). This CDR3 contains 13 residues. CDR3 sequence: CASSLADYNEQFF. The CDR3 nucleotides are TGTGCCAGCAGTTTAGCCGACTACAATGAGCAGTTCTTC.

The CDR3 is CASSLRAGNTYNEQFF. CDR3 DNA sequence: TGTGCCAGCAGCCTACGGGCGGGAAATACCTACAATGAGCAGTTCTTC. The rearrangement uses TRBV6-4 and TRBJ2-1; maybe TRBD2 (6 bases). The length of the CDR3 is 16 residues. CDR1 is MRHNA and CDR2 is SNTAGT in the germline V gene. V was trimmed by 6 bases and J by 2 bases, leaving 17 bases between them.

The chain has TRBV2 and TRBJ2-7; a weak D match, TRBD1 (5 bases). Germline V gene data show CDR1 as SNHLY and CDR2 as FYNNEI. V lost 2 bases and J 2 bases, leaving 13 bases between the germline ends. This CDR3 contains 15 residues. CDR3: CASSEWAGIPYEQYF. The CDR3 DNA sequence: TGTGCCAGCAGTGAATGGGCAGGGATCCCCTACGAGCAGTACTTC.

This clone was observed a few times. The genes are TRBV5-4 and TRBJ2-1; 12 bases agree with TRBD2. The CDR3 covers 16 residues. With 4 bases clipped from V and 2 bases from J, the junction kept 4 bases outside the gene matches. Germline V gene data show CDR1 as SGHNT and CDR2 as YYREEE (reference sequence). CDR3 loop: CASSPSSGGAYNEQFF. Written as DNA, the CDR3 is TGTGCCAGCAGCCCGTCTAGCGGGGGGGCCTACAATGAGCAGTTCTTC. The whole variable domain, filled in from reference TRBV5-4 and TRBJ2-1, reads ETGVTQSPTHLIKTRGQQVTLRCSSQSGHNTVSWYQQALGQGPQFIFQYYREEENGRGNFPPRFSGLQFPNYSSELNVNALELDDSALYLCASSPSSGGAYNEQFFGPGTRLTVL.

The rearrangement uses TRBV4-3 and TRBJ1-1; 9 bases line up with TRBD1. Trimming cost V 5 bases and J 9 bases; bases outside gene matches: 10. Germline V gives CDR1 LGHNA, CDR2 YSLEER. The CDR3 sequence is 14 residues long. CDR3 DNA sequence: TGCGCCAGCAGCACGGACAGGGGAATGGTGAAAGCTTTCTTT. Translating it yields CASSTDRGMVKAFF.

V and J are TRBV4-3 and TRBJ1-2; D might be TRBD1 (6 bases). Germline CDR1 and CDR2: LGHNA and YSLEER. V dropped 1 base and J dropped 4 bases, with 13 bases sitting between them. This CDR3 region has 15 residues. The DNA of the CDR3 is TGCGCCAGCAGCCAAGTTTGGAGACAGGCCTATGGCTACACCTTC. Translating it yields CASSQVWRQAYGYTF.

The rearrangement joins TRBV7-9 to TRBJ2-7, with 8 bases lining up with TRBD2. The CDR3 runs 14 residues. V lost 0 bases and J lost 4; bases outside the gene matches: 2. From germline, CDR1 is SEHNR and CDR2 FQNEAQ (reference sequence). For the CDR3, the DNA is TGTGCCAGCAGCTTAGCTAGCGGGGCGTACGAGCAGTACTTC. Translated: CASSLASGAYEQYF. Drawing the rest from reference TRBV7-9 and TRBJ2-7, the complete variable domain is DTGVSQNPRHKITKRGQNVTFRCDPISEHNRLYWYRQTLGQGPEFLTYFQNEAQLEKSRLLSDRFSAERPKGSFSTLEIQRTEQGDSAMYLCASSLASGAYEQYFGPGTRLTVT.

The chain uses TRBV25-1 and TRBJ2-1; D remains ambiguous. V was clipped by 5 bases and J by 0 bases, with 2 bases between them. This CDR3 has 12 residues. CDR1 and CDR2 (germline): MGHDK, SYGVNS. In nucleotides, the CDR3 is TGTGCCAGCAGTCTCTCCTACAATGAGCAGTTCTTC. Translated: CASSLSYNEQFF.

This clone showed up just once. The chain links TRBV11-3 to TRBJ1-4; perhaps TRBD1 as D (6 bases). The CDR3 is 15 amino acids. Germline V CDR1 and CDR2: SGHNT, YENEEA. V lost 7 bases and J lost 8, with 20 bases in between. The DNA of the CDR3 is TGTGCCAGCAACACCGGCGGGGGGGCACGAGAAAAACTGTTTTTT. Protein product: CASNTGGGAREKLFF.

The chain carries TRBV4-1 and TRBJ1-2; D gene ambiguous. The CDR3 totals 14 residues. Trimming removed 1 base at V and 1 base at J, with 7 bases between. The germline V gene encodes CDR1 MGHRA and CDR2 YSYEKL. CDR3 amino acids: CASSQGNSNYGYTF. In DNA, the CDR3 is TGCGCCAGCAGCCAAGGAAACAGTAACTATGGCTACACCTTC.

The chain employs TRBV11-3 and TRBJ2-7; D remains ambiguous. Trimming stripped 6 bases from V and 5 bases from J, with 20 bases between. Germline lookup yields CDR1 SGHNT and CDR2 YENEEA. This CDR3 spans 15 amino acids. The CDR3 sequence: CASSSYDNLDHEQYF. Written as DNA, the CDR3 is TGTGCCAGCAGTTCATACGACAATCTCGACCACGAGCAGTACTTC.

The rearrangement joins TRBV28 to TRBJ1-1, with 8 bases aligning to TRBD1. The CDR3 length is 16 residues. The germline V gene encodes CDR1 MDHEN and CDR2 SYDVKM. V gave up 6 bases and J gave up 0 bases; unmatched junction bases: 9. The CDR3 DNA sequence: TGTGCCAGCAGCCTTAGACAGGGGTCATTGAACACTGAAGCTTTCTTT. It codes for CASSLRQGSLNTEAFF.

The genes are TRBV6-5 and TRBJ2-5; D is possibly TRBD1 (5 bases). V was pared by 0 bases and J by 4 bases, with 12 bases between. CDR1 MNHEY and CDR2 SVGAGI come from the germline V gene. The CDR3 spans 15 residues. The CDR3 DNA is TGTGCCAGCAGTTACTCGATAGGGGCTGGAGAGACCCAGTACTTC. Translation gives CASSYSIGAGETQYF.

This clone was observed a single time. The genes are TRBV6-4 and TRBJ2-2, with D possibly TRBD2 on 6 matching bases. The germline V and J ends were trimmed by 3 bases and 2 bases, with 13 bases remaining between them. The V gene's germline CDR1 is MRHNA and CDR2 SNTAGT. The CDR3 contains 16 residues. For the CDR3, the DNA is TGTGCCAGCAGTGAATTTTTAGCGGATAACACCGGGGAGCTGTTTTTT. Translation: CASSEFLADNTGELFF.

The chain carries TRBV7-3 and TRBJ2-7, with TRBD2 matching over 7 bases. Per germline, CDR1 SGHTA and CDR2 FQGTGA. The CDR3 spans 15 residues. Losses at the gene ends were 2 bases for V and 4 bases for J; bases not matched to a gene: 8. CDR3: CASSLFGAGAYEQYF. The CDR3, as DNA: TGTGCCAGCAGCTTATTCGGCGCGGGAGCGTACGAGCAGTACTTC.

This rearrangement joins TRBV7-9 to TRBJ1-1, with unresolved D. The CDR3 runs 10 residues. Trimming left V 5 bases short and J 6 bases short, with 4 bases between. CDR1 and CDR2 (germline): SEHNR, FQNEAQ (reference sequence). This CDR3 is CASSPAEAFF. The CDR3 DNA is TGTGCCAGCAGCCCTGCTGAAGCTTTCTTT.

By share of the sample, this clone is medium-sized. V is TRBV7-9 and J is TRBJ2-1; D is undetermined. Looked up from germline, CDR1 is SEHNR and CDR2 is FQNEAQ (reference sequence). Trimming left V 2 bases short and J 7 bases short, with 6 bases between. This CDR3 is 12 amino acids long. The CDR3 protein is CASSLQGNEQFF. The DNA for the CDR3 is TGTGCCAGCAGCTTACAAGGGAATGAGCAGTTCTTC.

The chain employs TRBV7-2 and TRBJ2-7; TRBD1 matches at 8 bases. From germline, CDR1 is SGHTA and CDR2 FQGNSA. V lost 4 bases to trimming and J lost 3 bases; unmatched junction nucleotides: 2. The CDR3 is made up of 13 amino acids. The CDR3 DNA reads as TGTGCCAGCAGCTGGGGACAGGTCTACGAGCAGTACTTC. This translates into CASSWGQVYEQYF.

This chain uses TRBV11-2 with TRBJ2-4, with 9 bases matching TRBD1. Germline lookup yields CDR1 SGHAT and CDR2 FQNNGV. This CDR3 comprises 15 residues. V gave up 1 base and J gave up 8 bases; unmatched junction bases: 6. The chain's CDR3 is CASSLATGGLDIQYF. CDR3 DNA: TGTGCCAGCAGCTTAGCGACAGGGGGATTGGACATTCAGTACTTC.

The chain uses TRBV7-9 and TRBJ2-7; D is perhaps TRBD1 or TRBD2 (5 bases each). The germline V gene encodes CDR1 SEHNR and CDR2 FQNEAQ (reference sequence). The CDR3 runs to 15 residues. Trimming shortened V by 6 bases and J by 6 bases, and 21 bases separated the two germline ends. The CDR3 DNA reads as TGTGCCAGCAGATCCCCCGGGACGGGGAGCTCCGAGCAGTACTTC. It encodes CASRSPGTGSSEQYF.